This T cell receptor (beta chain) was captured in a study of cytomegalovirus exposure and HLA in healthy donors. General observations from the study: It is likely that the observed cluster of highly shared sequence variants was a sequencing artifact. Previously analyzed data showed that most TCR beta V segments were productive at a frequency of about 90% or about 30%. Reportedly, a later analysis found an Asian-associated ancestry cluster had fewer N-insertions than the approximately 700-donor mean.

This clone was seen a single time. The antigen remains undetermined. Primers for the PCR totalled 60 Vbeta and 13 Jbeta. TCRdb's copy holds only in-frame clones and misses some; the assay was immunoSEQ multiplex PCR. The sample lists hundreds of thousands of clones, about 66% occurring once. Sequences were obtained from PBMCs. The source of this sequence is a female donor in good health and CMV-seronegative.

The CDR3 nucleotides are TGTGCCAGCAGTCCGGGAGAGGACGAGCAGTACTTC. This translates into CASSPGEDEQYF. The V and J genes are TRBV2 and TRBJ2-7; D may be TRBD2 (6 bases). Germline CDR1 SNHLY, CDR2 FYNNEI. V lost 5 bases to trimming and J lost 5 bases, with 10 bases between them. This CDR3 contains 12 residues.